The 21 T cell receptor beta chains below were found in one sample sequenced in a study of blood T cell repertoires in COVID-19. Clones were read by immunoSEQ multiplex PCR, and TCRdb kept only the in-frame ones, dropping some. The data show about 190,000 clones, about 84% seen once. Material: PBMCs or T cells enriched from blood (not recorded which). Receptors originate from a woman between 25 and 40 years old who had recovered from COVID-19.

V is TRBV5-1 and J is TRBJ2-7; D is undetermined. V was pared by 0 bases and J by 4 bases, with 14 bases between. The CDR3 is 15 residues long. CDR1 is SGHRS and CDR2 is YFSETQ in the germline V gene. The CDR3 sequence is CASSLGGGTKYEQYF. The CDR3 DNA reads TGCGCCAGCAGCTTGGGTGGCGGAACCAAGTACGAGCAGTACTTC.

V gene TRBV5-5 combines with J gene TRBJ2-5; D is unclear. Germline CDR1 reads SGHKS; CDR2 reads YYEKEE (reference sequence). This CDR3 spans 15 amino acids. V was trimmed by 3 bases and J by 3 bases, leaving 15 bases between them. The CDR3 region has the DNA TGTGCCAGCAGCTCCCTCCCTAAATCTAAAGAGACCCAGTACTTC. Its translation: CASSSLPKSKETQYF.

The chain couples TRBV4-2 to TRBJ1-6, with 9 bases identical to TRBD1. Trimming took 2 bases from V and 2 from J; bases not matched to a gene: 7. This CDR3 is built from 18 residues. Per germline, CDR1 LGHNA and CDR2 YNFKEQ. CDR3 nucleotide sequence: TGTGCCAGCAGCCAACCCGGGACAGGGATCCCCTATAATTCACCCCTCCACTTT. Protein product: CASSQPGTGIPYNSPLHF.

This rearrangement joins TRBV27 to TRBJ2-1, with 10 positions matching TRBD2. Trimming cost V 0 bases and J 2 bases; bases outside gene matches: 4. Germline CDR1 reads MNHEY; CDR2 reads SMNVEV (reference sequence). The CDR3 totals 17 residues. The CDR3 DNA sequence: TGTGCCAGCAGTTTATCTGGACTAGCGGACGCCTACAATGAGCAGTTCTTC. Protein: CASSLSGLADAYNEQFF.

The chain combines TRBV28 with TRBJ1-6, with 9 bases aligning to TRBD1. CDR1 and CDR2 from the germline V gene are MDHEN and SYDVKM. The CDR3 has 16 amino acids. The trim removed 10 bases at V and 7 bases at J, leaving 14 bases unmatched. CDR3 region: CATTVPRDRANSPLHF. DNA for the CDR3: TGTGCCACCACAGTACCTCGGGACAGGGCCAATTCACCCCTCCACTTT.

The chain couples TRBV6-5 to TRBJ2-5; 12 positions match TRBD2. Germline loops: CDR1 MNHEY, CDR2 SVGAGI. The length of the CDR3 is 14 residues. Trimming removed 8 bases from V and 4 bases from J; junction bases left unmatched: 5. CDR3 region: CASWASGRAETQYF. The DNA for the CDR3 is TGTGCCAGCTGGGCTAGCGGGAGGGCAGAGACCCAGTACTTC.

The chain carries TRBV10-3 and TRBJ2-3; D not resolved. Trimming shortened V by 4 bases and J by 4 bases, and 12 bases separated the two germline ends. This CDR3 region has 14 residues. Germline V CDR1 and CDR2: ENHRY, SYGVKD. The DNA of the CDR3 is TGTGCCATCAGTGCTACCACTGTCTCAGATACGCAGTATTTT. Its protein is CAISATTVSDTQYF.

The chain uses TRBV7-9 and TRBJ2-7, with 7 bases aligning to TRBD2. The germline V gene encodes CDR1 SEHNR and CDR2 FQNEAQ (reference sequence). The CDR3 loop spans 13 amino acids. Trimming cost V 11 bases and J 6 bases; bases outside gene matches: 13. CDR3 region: CAVGQGGAPEQYF. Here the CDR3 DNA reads TGTGCCGTGGGGCAGGGAGGGGCTCCCGAGCAGTACTTC.

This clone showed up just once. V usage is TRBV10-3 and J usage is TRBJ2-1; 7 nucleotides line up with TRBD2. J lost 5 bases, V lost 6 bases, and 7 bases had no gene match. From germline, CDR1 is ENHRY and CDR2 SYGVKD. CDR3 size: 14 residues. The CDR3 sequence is CAIREGAGHNEQFF. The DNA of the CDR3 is TGTGCCATCAGGGAGGGAGCGGGGCACAATGAGCAGTTCTTC.

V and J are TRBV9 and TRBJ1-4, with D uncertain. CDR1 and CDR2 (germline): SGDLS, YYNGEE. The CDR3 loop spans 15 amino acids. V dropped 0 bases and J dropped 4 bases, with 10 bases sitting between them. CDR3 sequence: CASSVEEADNEKLFF. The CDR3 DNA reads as TGTGCCAGCAGCGTAGAAGAGGCCGATAATGAAAAACTGTTTTTT.

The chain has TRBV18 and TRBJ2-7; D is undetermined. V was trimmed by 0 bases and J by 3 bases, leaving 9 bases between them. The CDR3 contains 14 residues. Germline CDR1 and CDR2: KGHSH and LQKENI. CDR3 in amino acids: CASSPPSQNYEQYF. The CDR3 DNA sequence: TGTGCCAGCTCACCACCGTCTCAGAACTACGAGCAGTACTTC.

The CDR3 protein is CASMSGSGRSNEQFF. In DNA form, the CDR3 reads TGTGCCAGCATGAGCGGCAGCGGGAGATCGAATGAGCAGTTCTTC. The chain has TRBV28 and TRBJ2-1; 8 bases are a match to TRBD2. With V trimmed by 7 bases and J by 7 bases, 12 bases remained unmatched. The CDR3 extends over 15 amino acids. Germline assignment: CDR1 MDHEN and CDR2 SYDVKM. The full variable domain, its missing parts supplied by reference TRBV28 and TRBJ2-1, is DVKVTQSSRYLVKRTGEKVFLECVQDMDHENMFWYRQDPGLGLRLIYFSYDVKMKEKGDIPEGYSVSREKKERFSLILESASTNQTSMYLCASMSGSGRSNEQFFGPGTRLTVL.

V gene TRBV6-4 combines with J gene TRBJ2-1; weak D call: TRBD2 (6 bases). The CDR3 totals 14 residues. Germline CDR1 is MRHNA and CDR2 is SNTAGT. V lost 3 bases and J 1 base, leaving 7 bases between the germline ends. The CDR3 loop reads CASSEGGSYNEQFF. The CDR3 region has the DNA TGTGCCAGCAGTGAGGGAGGATCCTACAATGAGCAGTTCTTC.

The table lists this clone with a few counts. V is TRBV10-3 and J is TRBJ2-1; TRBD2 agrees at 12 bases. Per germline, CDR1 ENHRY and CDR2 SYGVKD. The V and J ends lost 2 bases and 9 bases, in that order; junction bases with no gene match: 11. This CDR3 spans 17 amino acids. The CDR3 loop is CAISELSSGRALSEQFF. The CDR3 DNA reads TGTGCCATCAGTGAGCTTTCTAGCGGGAGGGCCCTCAGTGAGCAGTTCTTC.

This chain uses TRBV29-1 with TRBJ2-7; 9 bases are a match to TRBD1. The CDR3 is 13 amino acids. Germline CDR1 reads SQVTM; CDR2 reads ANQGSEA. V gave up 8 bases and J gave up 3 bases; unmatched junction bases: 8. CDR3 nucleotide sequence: TGCAGCACCCGGACAGGGGACTACTACGAGCAGTACTTC. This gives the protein CSTRTGDYYEQYF.

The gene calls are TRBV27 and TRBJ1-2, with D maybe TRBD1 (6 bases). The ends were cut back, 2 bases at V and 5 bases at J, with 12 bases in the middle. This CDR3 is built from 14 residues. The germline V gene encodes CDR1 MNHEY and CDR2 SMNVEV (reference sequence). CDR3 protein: CASSLGGQKYGYTF. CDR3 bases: TGTGCCAGCAGTTTAGGGGGACAAAAGTATGGCTACACCTTC.

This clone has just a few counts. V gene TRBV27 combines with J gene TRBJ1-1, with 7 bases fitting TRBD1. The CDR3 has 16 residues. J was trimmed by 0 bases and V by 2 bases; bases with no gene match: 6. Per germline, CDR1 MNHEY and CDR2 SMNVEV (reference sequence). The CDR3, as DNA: TGTGCCAGCAGTTTAGCCGCCGGGACAGTGAACACTGAAGCTTTCTTT. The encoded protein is CASSLAAGTVNTEAFF.

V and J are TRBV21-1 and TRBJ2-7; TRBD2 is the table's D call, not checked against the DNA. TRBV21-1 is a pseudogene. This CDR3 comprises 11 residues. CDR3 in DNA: TGTGCCAGCAGCCCTCCCTACGAGCAGTACTTC. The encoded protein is CASSPPYEQYF.

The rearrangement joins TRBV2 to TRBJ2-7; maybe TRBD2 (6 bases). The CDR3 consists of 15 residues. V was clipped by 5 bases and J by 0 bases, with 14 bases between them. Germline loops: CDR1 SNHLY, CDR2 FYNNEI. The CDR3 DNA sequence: TGTGCCAGCAGTAAAATAGCGGAAAGCTCCTACGAGCAGTACTTC. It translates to CASSKIAESSYEQYF.

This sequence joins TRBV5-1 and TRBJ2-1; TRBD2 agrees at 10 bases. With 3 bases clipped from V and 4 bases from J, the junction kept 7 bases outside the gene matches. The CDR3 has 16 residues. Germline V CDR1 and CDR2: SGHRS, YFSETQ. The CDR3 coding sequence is TGCGCCAGCAGCTCACCCAGCGGGAGGGGTTACAATGAGCAGTTCTTC. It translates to CASSSPSGRGYNEQFF. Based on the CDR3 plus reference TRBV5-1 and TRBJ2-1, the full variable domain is KAGVTQTPRYLIKTRGQQVTLSCSPISGHRSVSWYQQTPGQGLQFLFEYFSETQRNKGNFPGRFSGRQFSNSRSEMNVSTLELGDSALYLCASSSPSGRGYNEQFFGPGTRLTVL.

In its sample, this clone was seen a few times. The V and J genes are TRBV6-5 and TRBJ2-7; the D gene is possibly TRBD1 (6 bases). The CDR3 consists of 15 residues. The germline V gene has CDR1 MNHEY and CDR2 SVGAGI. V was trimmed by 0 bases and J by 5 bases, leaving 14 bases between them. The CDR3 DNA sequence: TGTGCCAGCAGTTACTCCGGGACAACCGGGGACGAGCAGTACTTC. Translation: CASSYSGTTGDEQYF.